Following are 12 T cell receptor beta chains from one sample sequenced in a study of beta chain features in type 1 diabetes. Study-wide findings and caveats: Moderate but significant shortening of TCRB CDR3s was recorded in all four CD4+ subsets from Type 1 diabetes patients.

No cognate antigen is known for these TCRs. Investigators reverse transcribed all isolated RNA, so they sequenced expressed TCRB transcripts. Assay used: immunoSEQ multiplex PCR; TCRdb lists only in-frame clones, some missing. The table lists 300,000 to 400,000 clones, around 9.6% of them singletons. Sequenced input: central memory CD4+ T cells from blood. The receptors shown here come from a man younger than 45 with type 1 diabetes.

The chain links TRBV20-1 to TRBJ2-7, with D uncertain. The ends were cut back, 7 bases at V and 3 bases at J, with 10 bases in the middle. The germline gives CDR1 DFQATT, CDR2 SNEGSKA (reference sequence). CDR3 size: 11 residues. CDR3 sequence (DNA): TGCAGTGTTGGGCAGAACTACGAGCAGTACTTC. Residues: CSVGQNYEQYF.

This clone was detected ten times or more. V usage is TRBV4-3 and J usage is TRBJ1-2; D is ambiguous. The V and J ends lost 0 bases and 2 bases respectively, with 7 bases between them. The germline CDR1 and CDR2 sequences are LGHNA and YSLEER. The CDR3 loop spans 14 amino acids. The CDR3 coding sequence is TGCGCCAGCAGCCAAGAAGGCCGAAACTATGGCTACACCTTC. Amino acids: CASSQEGRNYGYTF.

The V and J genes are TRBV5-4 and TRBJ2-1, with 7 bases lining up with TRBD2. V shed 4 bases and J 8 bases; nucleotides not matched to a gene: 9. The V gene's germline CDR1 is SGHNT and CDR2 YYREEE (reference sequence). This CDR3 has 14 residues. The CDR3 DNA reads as TGTGCCAGCAGCCCGAAGACTAGCAACGATGAGCAGTTCTTC. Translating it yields CASSPKTSNDEQFF.

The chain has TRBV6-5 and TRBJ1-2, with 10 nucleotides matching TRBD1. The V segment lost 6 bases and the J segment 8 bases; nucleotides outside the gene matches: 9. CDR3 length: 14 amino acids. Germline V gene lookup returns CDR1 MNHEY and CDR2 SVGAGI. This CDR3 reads CASRLDRGRSGYTF. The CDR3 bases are TGTGCCAGCAGACTTGACAGGGGGCGTTCCGGCTACACCTTC.

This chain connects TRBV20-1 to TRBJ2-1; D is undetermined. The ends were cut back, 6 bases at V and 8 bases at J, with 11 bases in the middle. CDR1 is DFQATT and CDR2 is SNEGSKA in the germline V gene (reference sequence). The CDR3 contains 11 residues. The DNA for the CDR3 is TGCAGTGCCGAGGTTGTGGATGAGCAGTTCTTC. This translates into CSAEVVDEQFF.

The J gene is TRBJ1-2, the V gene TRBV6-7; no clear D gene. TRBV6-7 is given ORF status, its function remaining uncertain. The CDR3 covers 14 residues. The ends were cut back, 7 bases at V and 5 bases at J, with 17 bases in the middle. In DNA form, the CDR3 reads TGTGCCAGCACTCTTAAGGGCAAGGCTTATGGCTACACCTTC. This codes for CASTLKGKAYGYTF.

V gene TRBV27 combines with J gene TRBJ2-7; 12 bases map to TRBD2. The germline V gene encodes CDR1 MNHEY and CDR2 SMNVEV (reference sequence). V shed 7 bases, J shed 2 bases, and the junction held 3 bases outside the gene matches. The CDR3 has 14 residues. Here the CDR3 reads CASKLAGGPYEQYF. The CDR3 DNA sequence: TGTGCCAGCAAACTAGCGGGGGGCCCCTACGAGCAGTACTTC.

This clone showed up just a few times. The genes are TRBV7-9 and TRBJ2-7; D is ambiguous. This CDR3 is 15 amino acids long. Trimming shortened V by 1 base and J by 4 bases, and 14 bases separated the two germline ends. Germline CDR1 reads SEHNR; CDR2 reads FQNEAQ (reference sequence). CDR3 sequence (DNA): TGTGCCAGCAGCTTAGTGGCCGACTTCCCTTACGAGCAGTACTTC. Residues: CASSLVADFPYEQYF.

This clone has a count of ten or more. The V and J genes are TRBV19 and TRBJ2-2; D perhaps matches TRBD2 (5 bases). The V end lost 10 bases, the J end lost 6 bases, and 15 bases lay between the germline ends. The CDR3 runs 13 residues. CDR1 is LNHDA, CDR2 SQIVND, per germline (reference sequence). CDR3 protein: CATHTRSAGELFF. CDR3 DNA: TGTGCCACCCACACTAGGAGCGCCGGGGAGCTGTTTTTT.

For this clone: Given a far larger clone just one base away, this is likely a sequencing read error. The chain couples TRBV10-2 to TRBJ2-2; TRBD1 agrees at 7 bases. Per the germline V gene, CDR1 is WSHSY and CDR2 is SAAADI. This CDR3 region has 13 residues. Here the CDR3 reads CAISAGGAGELFF. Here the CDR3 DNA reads TGCGCCATCAGTGCAGGGGGAGCCGGGGAGCTGTTTTTT.

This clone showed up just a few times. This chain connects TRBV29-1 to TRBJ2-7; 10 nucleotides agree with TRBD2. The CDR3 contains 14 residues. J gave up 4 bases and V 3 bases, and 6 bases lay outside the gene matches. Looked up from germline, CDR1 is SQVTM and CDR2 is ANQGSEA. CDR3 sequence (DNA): TGCAGCGTTGATGGCCCTAGCGGGAGTTACGAGCAGTACTTC. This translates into CSVDGPSGSYEQYF.

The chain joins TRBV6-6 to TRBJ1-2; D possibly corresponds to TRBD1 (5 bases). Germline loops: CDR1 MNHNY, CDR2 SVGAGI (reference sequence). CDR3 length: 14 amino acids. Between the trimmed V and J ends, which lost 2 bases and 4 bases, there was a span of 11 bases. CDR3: CASSYPQGAYGYTF. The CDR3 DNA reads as TGTGCCAGCAGTTACCCTCAGGGTGCCTATGGCTACACCTTC.